A single sample gave rise to the 4 T cell receptor beta chains below, sequenced in a study of blood T cell repertoires in COVID-19. Clones were sequenced by immunoSEQ multiplex PCR, and TCRdb holds only the in-frame ones, with some missing. The top ten clones hold around 13% of a sample with some 73,000 clones, 86% of them seen once. Sequencing used peripheral blood. These receptors all stem from a woman in her fifties or sixties with acute or convalescent COVID-19.

The V and J genes are TRBV16 and TRBJ2-7; 9 bases line up with TRBD1. V lost 2 bases to trimming and J lost 4 bases; unmatched junction nucleotides: 15. The CDR3 is made up of 18 amino acids. Germline CDR1 KGHSY, CDR2 FQNENV. The CDR3 DNA sequence: TGTGCCAGCAGCCAAGGGACAGGGTCCCTAGCGGCGCCTTACGAGCAGTACTTC. Translating it yields CASSQGTGSLAAPYEQYF.

The V call is TRBV18, the J call TRBJ2-7; 10 positions match TRBD2. The CDR3 is 14 residues long. Unmatched junction bases numbered 7, after V lost 5 bases and J lost 6 bases. Germline CDR1 KGHSH, CDR2 LQKENI. CDR3 DNA sequence: TGTGCCAGCTCAGCCACTAGCGGGGAGGGCGAGCAGTACTTC. This encodes CASSATSGEGEQYF. Together with reference TRBV18 and TRBJ2-7, the CDR3 gives the full variable domain: NAGVMQNPRHLVRRRGQEARLRCSPMKGHSHVYWYRQLPEEGLKFMVYLQKENIIDESGMPKERFSAEFPKEGPSILRIQQVVRGDSAAYFCASSATSGEGEQYFGPGTRLTVT.

This rearrangement joins TRBV18 to TRBJ2-3, with D tentatively TRBD1 (5 bases). Trimming left V 6 bases short and J 0 bases short, with 16 bases between. The CDR3 is made up of 16 amino acids. CDR1 is KGHSH and CDR2 is LQKENI in the germline V gene. For the CDR3, the DNA is TGTGCCAGCTCTCCCCAGGGTTTAGGGAGCACAGATACGCAGTATTTT. It translates to CASSPQGLGSTDTQYF. Using reference TRBV18 and TRBJ2-3 for the parts outside the CDR3, the full variable domain is NAGVMQNPRHLVRRRGQEARLRCSPMKGHSHVYWYRQLPEEGLKFMVYLQKENIIDESGMPKERFSAEFPKEGPSILRIQQVVRGDSAAYFCASSPQGLGSTDTQYFGPGTRLTVL.

This chain connects TRBV14 to TRBJ2-6; TRBD1 matches at 7 bases. V lost 2 bases to trimming and J lost 2 bases; unmatched junction nucleotides: 3. This CDR3 spans 16 amino acids. The germline V gene encodes CDR1 SGHDN and CDR2 FVKESK. CDR3 in amino acids: CASSQIQGTGANVLTF. The CDR3, as DNA: TGTGCCAGCAGCCAAATACAGGGGACTGGGGCCAACGTCCTGACTTTC.